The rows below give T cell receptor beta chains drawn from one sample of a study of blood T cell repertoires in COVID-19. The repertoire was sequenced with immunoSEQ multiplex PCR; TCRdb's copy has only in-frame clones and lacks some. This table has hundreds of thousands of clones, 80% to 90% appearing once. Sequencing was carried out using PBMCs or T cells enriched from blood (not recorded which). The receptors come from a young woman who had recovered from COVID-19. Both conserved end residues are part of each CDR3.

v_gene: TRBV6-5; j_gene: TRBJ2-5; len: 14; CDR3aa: CASIAGQGGETQYF
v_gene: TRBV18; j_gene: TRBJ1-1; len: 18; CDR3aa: CASSPLSRGAGLNTEAFF
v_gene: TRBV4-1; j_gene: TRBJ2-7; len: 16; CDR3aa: CASSPRDLTGNYEQYF
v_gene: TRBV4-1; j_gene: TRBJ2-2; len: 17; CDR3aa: CASRQTSGGPGTGELFF
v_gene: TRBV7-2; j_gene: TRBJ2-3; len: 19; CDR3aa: CASSSRRDRGTFGTDTQYF
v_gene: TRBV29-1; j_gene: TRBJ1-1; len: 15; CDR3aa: CSVGGYRGTHTEAFF
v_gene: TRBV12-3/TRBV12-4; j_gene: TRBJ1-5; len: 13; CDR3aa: CASTLGRNQPQHF
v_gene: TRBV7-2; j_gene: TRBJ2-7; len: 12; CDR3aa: CASSLSGFEQYF
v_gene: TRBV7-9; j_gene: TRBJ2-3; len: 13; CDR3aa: CASSLDAGDTQYF
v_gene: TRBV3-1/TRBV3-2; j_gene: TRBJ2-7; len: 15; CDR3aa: CASSRTGGNSYEQYF
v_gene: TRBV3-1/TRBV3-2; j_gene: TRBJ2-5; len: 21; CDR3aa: CASSQPTPGELAGDKQETQYF
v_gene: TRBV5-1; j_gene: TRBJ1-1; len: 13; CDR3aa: CASSSGQGEGAFF
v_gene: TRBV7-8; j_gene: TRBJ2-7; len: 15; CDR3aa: CASSLAVAGGYEQYF
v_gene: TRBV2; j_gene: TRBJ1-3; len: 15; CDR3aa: CASSAQGYSGNTIYF
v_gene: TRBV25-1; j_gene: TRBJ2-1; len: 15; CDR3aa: CASSEPGGLGHEQFF
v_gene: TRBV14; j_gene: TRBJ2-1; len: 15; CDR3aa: CASSQVSGGYNEQFF
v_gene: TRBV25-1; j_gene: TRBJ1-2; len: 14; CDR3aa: CASSEAGGRGGYTF
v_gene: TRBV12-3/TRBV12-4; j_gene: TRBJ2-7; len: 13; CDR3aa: CASSLQQPYEQYF
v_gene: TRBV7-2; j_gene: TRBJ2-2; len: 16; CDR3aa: CASSLVQGADTGELFF
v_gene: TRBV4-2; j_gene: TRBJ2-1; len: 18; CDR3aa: CASSQVPAGASSYNEQFF
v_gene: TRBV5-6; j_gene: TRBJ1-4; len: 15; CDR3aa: CASSLAQGRREKLFF
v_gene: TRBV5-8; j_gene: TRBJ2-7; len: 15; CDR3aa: CASSLERQGSYEQYF
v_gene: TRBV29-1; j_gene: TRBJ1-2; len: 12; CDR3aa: CSLTDGLGGYTF
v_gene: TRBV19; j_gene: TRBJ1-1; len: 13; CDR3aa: CASSTRTGGEAFF
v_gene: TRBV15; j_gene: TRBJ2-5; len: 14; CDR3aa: CATSRAGVQETQYF
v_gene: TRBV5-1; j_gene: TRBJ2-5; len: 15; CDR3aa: CASSLASGAQETQYF
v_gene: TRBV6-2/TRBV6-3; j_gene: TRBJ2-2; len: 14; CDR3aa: CASSNLGVTGELFF
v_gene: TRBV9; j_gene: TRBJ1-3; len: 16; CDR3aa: CASSPSGGGAGNTIYF
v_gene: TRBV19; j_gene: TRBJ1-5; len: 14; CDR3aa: CASQIMQGDQPQHF
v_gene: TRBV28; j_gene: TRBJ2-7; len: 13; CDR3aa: CASRTRQPYEQYF
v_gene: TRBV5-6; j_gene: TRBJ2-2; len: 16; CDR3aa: CASSPSTGGRTGELFF
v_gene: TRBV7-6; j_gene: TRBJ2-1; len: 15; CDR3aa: CASSLGQGGYNEQFF
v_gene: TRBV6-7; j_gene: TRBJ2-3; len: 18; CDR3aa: CASSYPPGREGVYDTQYF
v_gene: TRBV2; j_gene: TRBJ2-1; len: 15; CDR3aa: CASSPQSGGLSEQFF
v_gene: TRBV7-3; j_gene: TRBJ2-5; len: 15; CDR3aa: CASSFIPGGQETQYF
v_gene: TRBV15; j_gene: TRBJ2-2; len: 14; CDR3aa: CATSAIAGDGELFF
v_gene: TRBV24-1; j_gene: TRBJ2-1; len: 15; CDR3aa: CATSDPGLAADEQFF
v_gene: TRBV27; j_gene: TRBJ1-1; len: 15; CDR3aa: CASSLSGSLNTEAFF
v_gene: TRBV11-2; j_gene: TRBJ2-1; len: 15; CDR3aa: CASSFSGGTYNEQFF
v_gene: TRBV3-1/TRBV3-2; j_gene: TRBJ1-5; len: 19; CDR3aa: CASSQVRDRSIGLNQPQHF
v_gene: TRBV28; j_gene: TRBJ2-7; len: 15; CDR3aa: CASESAGQRGFEQYF
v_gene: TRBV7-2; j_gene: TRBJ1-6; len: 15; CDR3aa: CASSLNSAGRSPLHF
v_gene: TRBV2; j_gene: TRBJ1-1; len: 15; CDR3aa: CASSQRGRGGPEAFF
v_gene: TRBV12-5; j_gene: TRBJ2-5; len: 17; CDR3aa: CASGLLPNQGYGETQYF
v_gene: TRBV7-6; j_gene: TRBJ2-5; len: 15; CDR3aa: CASSLAGGVQETQYF
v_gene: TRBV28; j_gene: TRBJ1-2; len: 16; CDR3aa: CASRRHTGGLDYGYTF
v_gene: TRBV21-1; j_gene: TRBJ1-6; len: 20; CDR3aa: CASSKRGPGSGGSYNSPLHF